The 25 T cell receptor beta chains below all came from one sample that was sequenced in a study of beta chain features in type 1 diabetes. Expressed TCRB transcripts were sequenced because the entire RNA isolate underwent reverse transcription. Profiled with immunoSEQ multiplex PCR; TCRdb holds only in-frame clones, not every one. The table records about 150,000 clones, over 6% of them present only once. Study-wide points: In all four CD4+ subsets, TCRB CDR3 length was significantly, moderately reduced in type 1 diabetes.

Their specific antigens are unknown. Input material: central memory CD4+ T cells from blood. The receptors here all came from a man between 18 and 29 years old with type 1 diabetes.

This clone was counted between two and nine times. The V gene is TRBV2, the J gene TRBJ2-7; D call uncertain. From germline, CDR1 is SNHLY and CDR2 FYNNEI. The length of the CDR3 is 14 residues. Trimming took off 3 bases at V and 5 bases at J, with 14 bases between the two ends. This chain's CDR3 is CASSDPGRYDEQYF. CDR3 DNA: TGTGCCAGCAGTGACCCGGGTCGATACGACGAGCAGTACTTC.

The J gene is TRBJ1-6, the V gene TRBV18; D unresolved. The germline V and J ends were trimmed by 1 base and 7 bases, with 11 bases remaining between them. This CDR3 contains 15 residues. CDR1 and CDR2 from the germline V gene are KGHSH and LQKENI. CDR3 coding DNA: TGTGCCAGCTCACCACGAGACACACAAAATTCACCCCTCCACTTT. It is translated as CASSPRDTQNSPLHF.

This clone was seen a handful of times. The rearrangement uses TRBV29-1 and TRBJ1-2, with TRBD1 identical over 7 bases. The trim removed 2 bases at V and 8 bases at J, leaving 5 bases unmatched. CDR1 and CDR2 from the germline V gene are SQVTM and ANQGSEA. CDR3 length: 12 residues. CDR3 in amino acids: CSVEKTGLGYTF. In nucleotides, the CDR3 is TGCAGCGTTGAAAAGACAGGGTTGGGCTACACCTTC.

This clone was counted a few times. The V gene is TRBV5-1, the J gene TRBJ2-5; D unclear. Per the germline V gene, CDR1 is SGHRS and CDR2 is YFSETQ. The CDR3 covers 13 residues. V shed 4 bases and J shed 5 bases, with 12 bases lying between them. The chain's CDR3 is CASSPLVRETQYF. The CDR3, as DNA: TGCGCCAGCAGCCCCCTAGTTAGGGAGACCCAGTACTTC.

This clone was counted a few times. The V gene is TRBV4-1, the J gene TRBJ1-2; D is perhaps TRBD1 (5 bases). CDR1 MGHRA and CDR2 YSYEKL come from the germline V gene. The CDR3 contains 15 residues. The V and J ends lost 4 bases and 8 bases respectively, with 20 bases between them. CDR3 protein: CASSPPVRGTQGYTF. The CDR3 nucleotides are TGCGCCAGCAGCCCGCCGGTGCGGGGGACTCAGGGCTACACCTTC.

The sample holds a few counts of this clone. The chain recombines TRBV6-6 with TRBJ1-5; D perhaps matches TRBD1 (6 bases). The V gene's germline CDR1 is MNHNY and CDR2 SVGAGI (reference sequence). This CDR3 comprises 13 residues. Trimming removed 5 bases from V and 6 bases from J, with 11 bases in between. CDR3 sequence reads: CASSDQGFQPQHF. The CDR3 DNA reads as TGTGCCAGCAGTGATCAGGGGTTTCAGCCCCAGCATTTT.

There are many counts of this clone. The chain links TRBV9 to TRBJ2-3; TRBD1 matches 8 bases. With 4 bases clipped from V and 4 bases from J, the junction kept 5 bases outside the gene matches. Germline CDR1 reads SGDLS; CDR2 reads YYNGEE. The CDR3 is made up of 14 amino acids. The CDR3 DNA reads as TGTGCCAGCAGCATCGACAGGGGCCCAGATACGCAGTATTTT. As protein: CASSIDRGPDTQYF.

The V and J genes are TRBV21-1 and TRBJ1-2. TRBV21-1 is recorded as a pseudogene. The CDR3 consists of 13 residues. CDR3 in DNA: TGTGCCAGCAGCAAAAATGACCCGCGGGGCTACACCTTC. The encoded protein is CASSKNDPRGYTF.

The gene calls are TRBV5-1 and TRBJ1-4, with 8 bases aligning to TRBD1. The CDR3 length is 14 residues. Germline V gives CDR1 SGHRS, CDR2 YFSETQ. V trimming: 2 bases; J trimming: 8 bases; junction bases outside the gene matches: 5. CDR3 protein: CASSFNQGAEKLFF. CDR3 bases: TGCGCCAGCAGCTTTAACCAGGGGGCGGAAAAACTGTTTTTT.

CDR3 nucleotides: TGTGCCAGCAGCTTCGAGAGGGAGACTGGCTACACCTTC. This sequence encodes CASSFERETGYTF. The chain recombines TRBV7-9 with TRBJ1-2; D is ambiguous. CDR1 and CDR2 (germline): SEHNR, FQNEAQ (reference sequence). V lost 3 bases to trimming and J lost 7 bases, with 12 bases between them. The CDR3 extends over 13 amino acids.

This clone was recorded a few times. The gene calls are TRBV28 and TRBJ2-1, with 11 nucleotides matching TRBD1. The CDR3 covers 15 residues. The V gene end was trimmed by 4 bases and the J gene end by 8 bases; junction bases not matched to a gene: 7. Germline-derived CDR1 and CDR2 are MDHEN and SYDVKM. The chain's CDR3 is CASSSRDRGSDEQFF. CDR3 sequence (DNA): TGTGCCAGCAGTTCCCGGGACAGGGGGTCCGATGAGCAGTTCTTC. The whole variable domain, filled in from reference TRBV28 and TRBJ2-1, reads DVKVTQSSRYLVKRTGEKVFLECVQDMDHENMFWYRQDPGLGLRLIYFSYDVKMKEKGDIPEGYSVSREKKERFSLILESASTNQTSMYLCASSSRDRGSDEQFFGPGTRLTVL.

The chain recombines TRBV6-1 with TRBJ1-2; 8 bases align to TRBD1. Trimming took 6 bases from V and 2 from J; bases not matched to a gene: 8. The CDR3 consists of 15 residues. Germline V CDR1 and CDR2: MNHNS, SASEGT. The CDR3 reads CASRTGGSRNYGYTF. Here the CDR3 DNA reads TGTGCCAGCAGAACAGGGGGGTCGCGAAACTATGGCTACACCTTC.

This chain joins TRBV7-9 and TRBJ2-2, with a possible D match to TRBD2 (5 bases). Trimming took 2 bases from V and 8 from J, leaving 21 bases between them. CDR1 is SEHNR, CDR2 FQNEAQ, per germline (reference sequence). The length of the CDR3 is 17 residues. This chain's CDR3 is CASSLRRNRAGWGELFF. The CDR3 nucleotides read TGTGCCAGCAGCTTACGGAGGAACCGGGCCGGTTGGGGGGAGCTGTTTTTT.

This clone showed up just a few times. V usage is TRBV5-1 and J usage is TRBJ2-5; 8 positions match TRBD2. Germline loops: CDR1 SGHRS, CDR2 YFSETQ. The CDR3 extends over 15 amino acids. The junction had 8 bases not matched to a gene; V was cut back by 0 bases and J by 7 bases. The CDR3 here is CASSLGRQAGGTQYF. CDR3 nucleotide sequence: TGCGCCAGCAGCTTGGGTCGGCAGGCGGGAGGGACCCAGTACTTC.

This clone has a handful of counts. CDR3 loop: CASSPQSGGNYEQYF. CDR3 bases: TGTGCCAGCTCACCACAATCAGGGGGCAACTACGAGCAGTACTTC. The gene calls are TRBV18 and TRBJ2-7; the match to TRBD1 covers 8 bases. The CDR3 is 15 amino acids. The V gene end was trimmed by 1 base and the J gene end by 3 bases; junction bases not matched to a gene: 5. The germline V gene encodes CDR1 KGHSH and CDR2 LQKENI.

This clone showed up just a few times. The rearrangement uses TRBV4-2 and TRBJ1-2; 9 bases agree with TRBD1. Germline CDR1 LGHNA, CDR2 YNFKEQ. V shed 1 base and J 2 bases; nucleotides not matched to a gene: 2. CDR3 length: 15 residues. CDR3 sequence: CASSQGGQGNYGYTF. CDR3 nucleotide sequence: TGTGCCAGCAGCCAAGGAGGACAGGGGAACTATGGCTACACCTTC.

This clone turned up a few times. The rearrangement joins TRBV30 to TRBJ2-7; 7 bases fit TRBD1. The germline V gene has CDR1 GTSNPN and CDR2 SVGIG (reference sequence). CDR3 length equals 13 residues. The V and J ends lost 0 bases and 6 bases, in that order; junction bases with no gene match: 5. For the CDR3, the DNA is TGTGCCTGGAGTGTAATGACAGGGTCCGAGCAGTACTTC. This sequence encodes CAWSVMTGSEQYF. The full variable domain, in which reference TRBV30 and TRBJ2-7 provide the parts outside the CDR3, is SQTIHQWPATLVQPVGSPLSLECTVEGTSNPNLYWYRQAAGRGLQLLFYSVGIGQISSEVPQNLSASRPQDRQFILSSKKLLLSDSGFYLCAWSVMTGSEQYFGPGTRLTVT.

This clone has more than one count but fewer than ten. This sequence joins TRBV14 and TRBJ2-7; D is perhaps TRBD1 (5 bases). This CDR3 is built from 13 residues. V gave up 4 bases and J gave up 2 bases, with 9 bases separating them. Looked up from germline, CDR1 is SGHDN and CDR2 is FVKESK. In DNA form, the CDR3 reads TGTGCCAGCAGCCGCCTACAGGCCTACGAGCAGTACTTC. It encodes CASSRLQAYEQYF.

This chain uses TRBV18 with TRBJ2-1, with a weak D call TRBD2 (6 bases). Germline V gene sequence: CDR1 KGHSH, CDR2 LQKENI. V was cut by 3 bases and J by 4 bases, with 13 bases left in between. The CDR3 length is 15 residues. The CDR3 DNA follows: TGTGCCAGCTCACCGACGCGGGGCGATTACAATGAGCAGTTCTTC. This sequence encodes CASSPTRGDYNEQFF.

J is TRBJ1-2 and V is TRBV5-4; a weak D match, TRBD1 (6 bases). V shed 4 bases and J shed 4 bases, with 20 bases lying between them. This CDR3 has 16 amino acids. The germline CDR1 and CDR2 sequences are SGHNT and YYREEE (reference sequence). CDR3 in amino acids: CASSPSWGRDTYGYTF. CDR3 coding DNA: TGTGCCAGCAGCCCGTCTTGGGGACGGGACACCTATGGCTACACCTTC.

This clone came up a few times. The rearrangement links TRBV5-4 to TRBJ1-2; no clear D gene. Trimming cost V 6 bases and J 2 bases, with 14 bases left between them. The CDR3 covers 14 residues. CDR1 SGHNT and CDR2 YYREEE come from the germline V gene (reference sequence). CDR3: CASTIQSVNYGYTF. The DNA of the CDR3 is TGTGCCAGCACCATACAGTCCGTCAACTATGGCTACACCTTC.

V and J are TRBV9 and TRBJ2-7, with a weak D call TRBD2 (6 bases). The V and J ends lost 3 bases and 6 bases respectively, with 19 bases between them. Looked up from germline, CDR1 is SGDLS and CDR2 is YYNGEE. This CDR3 region has 15 residues. The CDR3 region is CASSGSLTGVAEQYF. As DNA, the CDR3 is TGTGCCAGCAGCGGTAGCTTGACGGGAGTGGCCGAGCAGTACTTC.

The table lists this clone with a few counts. The chain links TRBV28 to TRBJ2-3, with no clear D. Germline-derived CDR1 and CDR2 are MDHEN and SYDVKM. CDR3 length: 11 amino acids. The V end was cut by 8 bases, the J end by 3 bases, with 6 bases between. In DNA form, the CDR3 reads TGTGCCAGCGGTAGAACAGATACGCAGTATTTT. Translated: CASGRTDTQYF.

This clone was seen only a few times. The chain employs TRBV7-8 and TRBJ2-1, with 7 nucleotides matching TRBD2. CDR1 is SGHVS and CDR2 is FQNEAQ in the germline V gene. The CDR3 runs 13 residues. Trimming cost V 4 bases and J 9 bases; bases outside gene matches: 6. CDR3 region: CASSSGRGSEQFF. In nucleotides, the CDR3 is TGTGCCAGCAGCTCCGGCCGCGGGAGTGAGCAGTTCTTC.

This clone was recorded a few times. Here the CDR3 DNA reads TGTGCCACCGCTCGACGGGAGGGCACAGATACGCAGTATTTT. Translating it yields CATARREGTDTQYF. The chain uses TRBV6-5 and TRBJ2-3, with 7 bases identical to TRBD2. The CDR3 covers 14 residues. Unmatched junction bases numbered 8, after V lost 10 bases and J lost 1 base. Germline CDR1 is MNHEY and CDR2 is SVGAGI.